Sequencing of this T cell receptor (beta chain) was carried out in a study of T cells in Graves' hyperthyroidism and ophthalmopathy. Study-level information: Peripheral blood samples were taken at initial diagnosis, prior to any treatment. Findings of the study overall: Stable hyperthyroidism was separated from ophthalmopathy by a model based on 13 V-J features.

The study left out patients who had uncontrolled infection, other autoimmune disease, pregnancy or lactation. This clonotype was observed many times. Its antigen is not known. Per the germline V gene, CDR1 is KGHSH and CDR2 is LQKENI. The CDR3 is made up of 14 amino acids. V was pared by 3 bases and J by 8 bases, with 13 bases between. RNA transcripts gave rise to amplified TCR beta CDR3 regions. TCR CDR3 regions were first amplified by RT-PCR with HTBI primers. TCRdb passed the multiplex PCR reads through MiXCR, listing each CDR3 protein once. The sample records some 460,000 distinct CDR3 sequences, around a sixth being singletons.

This clonotype originated in a woman aged 18-30 years with Graves' hyperthyroidism. The J gene is TRBJ1-4, the V gene TRBV18; TRBD1 is a possible D gene (6 bases). Specimen: blood. CDR3 coding DNA: TGTGCCAGCTCACCCGTCGGGGGCGGGGAAAAACTGTTTTTT. Its protein product is CASSPVGGGEKLFF.